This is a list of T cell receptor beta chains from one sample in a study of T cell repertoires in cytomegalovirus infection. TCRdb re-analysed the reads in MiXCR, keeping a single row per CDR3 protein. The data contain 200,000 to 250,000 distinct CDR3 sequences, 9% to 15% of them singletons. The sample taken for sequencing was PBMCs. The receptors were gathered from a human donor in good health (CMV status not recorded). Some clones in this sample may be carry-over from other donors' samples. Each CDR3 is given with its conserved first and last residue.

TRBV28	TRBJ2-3	CASSLTTSGGDTQYF
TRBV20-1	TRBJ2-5	CSAADLGTTGETQYF
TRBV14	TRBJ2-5	CASSQVGSKTQYF
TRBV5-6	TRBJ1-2	CASSHPSGGYGYTF
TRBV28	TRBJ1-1	CASIRRQGYTEAFF
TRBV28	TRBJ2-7	CASSSLSSYEQYF
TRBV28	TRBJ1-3	CASSPAGTPYPGNTIYF
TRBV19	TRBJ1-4	CASSSRWTGGNEKLFF
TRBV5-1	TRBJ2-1	CASSLSGGSPDEQFF
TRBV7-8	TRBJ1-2	CASSSSLGQGRIRPPYGYTF
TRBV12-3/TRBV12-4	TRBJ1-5	CASRFRDSSQPQHF
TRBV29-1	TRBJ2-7	CSVQEATSVYEQYF
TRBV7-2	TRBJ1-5	CASSQPDRGGNQPQHF
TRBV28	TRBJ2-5	CASRPLTGLQETQYF
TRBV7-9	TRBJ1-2	CASSLTRGREAYGYTF
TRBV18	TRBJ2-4	CASSQEAGAPAKNIQYF
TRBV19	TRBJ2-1	CASSIGGNEQFF
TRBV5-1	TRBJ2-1	CASSSSGTVYNEQFF
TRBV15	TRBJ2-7	CATSRGTGFYEQYF
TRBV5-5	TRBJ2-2	CASNPGSTGELFF
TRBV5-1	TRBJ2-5	CASSLAGLAIQETQYF
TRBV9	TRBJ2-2	CASSVRGTGELFF
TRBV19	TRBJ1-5	CASSPLPGTGGNQPQHF
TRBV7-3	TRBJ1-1	CASSSGMNTEAFF